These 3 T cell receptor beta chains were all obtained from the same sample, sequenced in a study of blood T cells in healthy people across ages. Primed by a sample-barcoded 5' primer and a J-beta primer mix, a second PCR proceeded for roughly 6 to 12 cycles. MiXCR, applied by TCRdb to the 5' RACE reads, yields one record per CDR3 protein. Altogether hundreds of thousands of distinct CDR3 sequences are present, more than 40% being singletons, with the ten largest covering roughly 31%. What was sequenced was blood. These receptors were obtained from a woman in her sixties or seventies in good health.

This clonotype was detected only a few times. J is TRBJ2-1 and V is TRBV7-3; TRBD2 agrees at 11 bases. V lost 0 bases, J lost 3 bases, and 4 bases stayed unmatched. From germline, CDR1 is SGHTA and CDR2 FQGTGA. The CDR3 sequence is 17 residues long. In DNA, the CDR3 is TGTGCCAGCAGCTTAACTAGCGGGGGGGTACTCTACAATGAGCAGTTCTTC. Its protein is CASSLTSGGVLYNEQFF.

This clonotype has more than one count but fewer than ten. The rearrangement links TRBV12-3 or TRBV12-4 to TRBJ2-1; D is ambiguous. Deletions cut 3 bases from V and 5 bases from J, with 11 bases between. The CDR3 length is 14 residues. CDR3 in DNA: TGTGCCAGCAGTTTTCAAGACTTGAACAATGAGCAGTTCTTC. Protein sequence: CASSFQDLNNEQFF.

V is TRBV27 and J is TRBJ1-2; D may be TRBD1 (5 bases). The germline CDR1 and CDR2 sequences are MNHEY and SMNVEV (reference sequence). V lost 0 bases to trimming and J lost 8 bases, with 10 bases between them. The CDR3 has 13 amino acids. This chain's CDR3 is CASSLSKTAGYTF. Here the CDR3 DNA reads TGTGCCAGCAGTTTATCGAAGACAGCCGGCTACACCTTC.